This T cell receptor beta chain was profiled in a study of Ad26.COV2.S vaccination and SARS-CoV-2 variants. Study-wide findings and caveats: Vaccine and placebo groups showed comparable non-spike TCR breadth.

Assay: immunoSEQ multiplex PCR; the TCRdb copy retains only in-frame clones and omits some. The repertoire holds 350,000 to 450,000 clones, with around 86% as singletons. Treatment: 15 to 20 received Ad26.COV2.S at low or high dose, single or two shots; about 5 received placebo; per-sample allocation not given. Samples came from day 63 after the first vaccine or placebo injection. Donation came from an adult in Boston who was aged 18-55 years. To note about this clone: Its target is not known.

The CDR3 loop spans 13 amino acids. The V end was cut by 5 bases, the J end by 3 bases, with 11 bases between. CDR1 and CDR2 from the germline V gene are SGHVS and FQNEAQ. Sequenced here: peripheral blood, sampled in a trial of Ad26.COV2.S vaccine versus placebo. The TCR sequence derives from a person aged 18-60 years who received the Ad26.COV2.S COVID-19 vaccine or a placebo. The chain recombines TRBV7-8 with TRBJ2-7, with no clear D. CDR3 amino acids: CASSPAPFYEQYF. DNA for the CDR3: TGTGCCAGCAGCCCCGCTCCCTTCTACGAGCAGTACTTC.